A single sample gave rise to the 15 T cell receptor beta chains below, sequenced in a study of vaccination and CD4 T cells after COVID-19. With the Oncomine TCR Beta short-read assay, DNA from cultured CD4+ T cells was sequenced. MiXCR, run by TCRdb on the PCR reads, gives a single entry per CDR3 protein. The data hold some 26,000 distinct CDR3 sequences, with roughly 40% observed a single time. Their antigens remain unidentified. Noted time point: late sampling 161 to 241 days after vaccination in a few convalescent patients. As to treatment: roughly 10-day PBMC culture with coronavirus spike peptide pools or control peptides (ViraFEST assay). Material: CD4+ T cells from blood, cultured in vitro, obtained about 7 months after SARS-CoV-2 vaccination. The receptors originated from a human donor who had recovered from COVID-19.

The chain uses TRBV18 and TRBJ2-7; no definite D call. V lost 0 bases and J lost 4, with 7 bases in between. Germline V lookup: CDR1 KGHSH, CDR2 LQKENI. The CDR3 loop spans 13 amino acids. The CDR3 region is CASSPPSSYEQYF. The CDR3 DNA follows: TGTGCCAGCTCACCACCTTCCTCGTACGAGCAGTACTTC.

The chain combines TRBV5-6 with TRBJ1-6; 7 bases agree with TRBD1. Losses at the gene ends were 0 bases for V and 5 bases for J; bases not matched to a gene: 2. Germline CDR1 reads SGHDT; CDR2 reads YYEEEE. This CDR3 region has 15 residues. CDR3 residues: CASSLGQGNNSPLHF. CDR3 coding DNA: TGTGCCAGCAGCTTGGGACAGGGTAATAATTCACCCCTCCACTTT.

This clonotype turned up a few times. The chain joins TRBV15 to TRBJ2-7; D is unclear. The CDR3 runs to 14 residues. V lost 6 bases, J lost 0 bases, and 12 bases lay in between. Germline V CDR1 and CDR2: LNHNV, YYDKDF (reference sequence). The CDR3 DNA follows: TGTGCCACCAGGGAGACACAGAACTCCTACGAGCAGTACTTC. This encodes CATRETQNSYEQYF.

The chain couples TRBV2 to TRBJ2-5; no reliable D call. Germline CDR1 is SNHLY and CDR2 is FYNNEI. This CDR3 spans 14 amino acids. V was trimmed by 1 base and J by 2 bases, leaving 8 bases between them. The CDR3 is CASSEETAQETQYF. The CDR3, as DNA: TGTGCCAGCAGTGAAGAAACAGCACAAGAGACCCAGTACTTC.

This clonotype was seen a few times. The chain uses TRBV7-9 and TRBJ2-5; maybe TRBD2 (6 bases). CDR3 length: 16 residues. The germline V gene has CDR1 SEHNR and CDR2 FQNEAQ (reference sequence). With 5 bases removed from V and 5 bases from J, the gap between germline ends came to 21 bases. CDR3 protein: CASSPRGDGRYETQYF. In DNA form, the CDR3 reads TGTGCCAGCAGCCCCCGGGGTGACGGGAGATATGAGACCCAGTACTTC.

This clonotype was observed a few times. This sequence joins TRBV7-2 and TRBJ2-3; D is uncertain. Germline CDR1 reads SGHTA; CDR2 reads FQGNSA. V gave up 2 bases and J gave up 4 bases, with 4 bases separating them. The CDR3 spans 12 residues. The CDR3: CASSLIPDTQYF. The CDR3 nucleotides read TGTGCCAGCAGCTTAATCCCAGATACGCAGTATTTT.

The table lists this clonotype with a few counts. V is TRBV7-2 and J is TRBJ2-7; weak D call: TRBD2 (6 bases). Germline CDR1 reads SGHTA; CDR2 reads FQGNSA. Trimming left V 4 bases short and J 1 base short, with 11 bases between. The CDR3 covers 14 residues. The chain's CDR3 is CASSSPGLSYEQYF. DNA of the CDR3: TGTGCCAGCAGCTCCCCGGGACTTTCCTACGAGCAGTACTTC.

This clonotype was recorded a few times. The rearrangement links TRBV27 to TRBJ2-7, with 9 bases identical to TRBD1. Germline CDR1 is MNHEY and CDR2 is SMNVEV (reference sequence). With 10 bases clipped from V and 2 bases from J, the junction kept 12 bases outside the gene matches. The CDR3 covers 15 residues. The DNA of the CDR3 is TGTGCCACCGCCTCCGGGACAGGGAGTCCCTACGAGCAGTACTTC. Its translation: CATASGTGSPYEQYF.

The CDR3: CASSYEAGGLVSEQFF. The CDR3 nucleotides read TGTGCCAGCAGTTATGAGGCGGGAGGCCTGGTATCTGAGCAGTTCTTC. The chain links TRBV6-5 to TRBJ2-1, with 8 positions matching TRBD2. This CDR3 region has 16 residues. Per germline, CDR1 MNHEY and CDR2 SVGAGI. V lost 3 bases to trimming and J lost 9 bases; unmatched junction nucleotides: 13.

This clonotype was counted only a few times. The V call is TRBV20-1, the J call TRBJ1-1; TRBD1 agrees at 8 bases. This CDR3 has 15 residues. CDR1 DFQATT and CDR2 SNEGSKA come from the germline V gene (reference sequence). The junction had 10 bases not matched to a gene; V was cut back by 6 bases and J by 1 base. The CDR3 nucleotides are TGCAGTGCATCCGGACAGGGAGCGGGGAACACTGAAGCTTTCTTT. Amino acids: CSASGQGAGNTEAFF.

This clonotype was detected a few times. This chain joins TRBV7-3 and TRBJ2-7; 14 bases agree with TRBD2. The tail of the sequence fits TRBJ2-5 better, so the J call may be wrong. The CDR3 is 15 amino acids. Germline lookup yields CDR1 SGHTA and CDR2 FQGTGA. The CDR3 region is CASSPGTSGSKTQYF. For the CDR3, the DNA is TGTGCCAGCAGCCCAGGGACTAGCGGGAGTAAGACCCAGTACTTC.

This chain connects TRBV24-1 to TRBJ2-3; unclear D gene. Trimming stripped 4 bases from V and 6 bases from J, with 7 bases between. Germline values: CDR1 KGHDR, CDR2 SFDVKD. The CDR3 is 12 residues long. The CDR3 nucleotides read TGTGCCACCAGTGAATTATTGGATACGCAGTATTTT. Protein: CATSELLDTQYF.

The genes are TRBV6-5 and TRBJ2-5; no clear D. Trimming pared 2 bases from V and 0 bases from J, leaving 19 bases between. CDR3 size: 18 residues. CDR1 and CDR2 (germline): MNHEY, SVGAGI. The CDR3 here is CASSYPGGRTANQETQYF. Written as DNA, the CDR3 is TGTGCCAGCAGTTACCCCGGCGGCCGGACCGCCAACCAAGAGACCCAGTACTTC.

There are a few counts of this clonotype. The chain recombines TRBV7-9 with TRBJ2-1, with 7 bases aligning to TRBD2. The V gene end was trimmed by 5 bases and the J gene end by 6 bases; junction bases not matched to a gene: 10. This CDR3 spans 15 amino acids. Germline V gene lookup returns CDR1 SEHNR and CDR2 FQNEAQ (reference sequence). The CDR3 coding sequence is TGTGCCAGCAGCCCTGCGGGGGACTGGAGCAATGAGCAGTTCTTC. Amino acids: CASSPAGDWSNEQFF.

The chain carries TRBV20-1 and TRBJ2-5; no clear D gene. CDR1 and CDR2 from the germline V gene are DFQATT and SNEGSKA (reference sequence). V was trimmed by 5 bases and J by 1 base, leaving 8 bases between them. This CDR3 spans 12 amino acids. Here the CDR3 reads CSAAGPQETQYF. The CDR3 region has the DNA TGCAGTGCTGCCGGGCCCCAAGAGACCCAGTACTTC.